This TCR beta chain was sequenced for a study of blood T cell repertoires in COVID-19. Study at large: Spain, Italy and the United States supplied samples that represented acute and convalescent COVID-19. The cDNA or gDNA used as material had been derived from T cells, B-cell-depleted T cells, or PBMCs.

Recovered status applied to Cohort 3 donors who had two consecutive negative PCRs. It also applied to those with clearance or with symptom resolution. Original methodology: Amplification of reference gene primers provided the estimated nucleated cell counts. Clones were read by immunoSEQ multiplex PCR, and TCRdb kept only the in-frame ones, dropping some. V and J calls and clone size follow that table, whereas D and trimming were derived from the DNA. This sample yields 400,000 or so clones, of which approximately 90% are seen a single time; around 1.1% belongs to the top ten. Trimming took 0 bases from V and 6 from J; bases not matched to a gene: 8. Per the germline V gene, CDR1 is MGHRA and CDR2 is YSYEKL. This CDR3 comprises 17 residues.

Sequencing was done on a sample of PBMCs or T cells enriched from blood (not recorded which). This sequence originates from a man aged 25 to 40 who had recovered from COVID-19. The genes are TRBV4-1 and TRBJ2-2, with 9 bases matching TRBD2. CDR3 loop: CASSQEGSGSLPGELFF. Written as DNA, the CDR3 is TGCGCCAGCAGCCAAGAAGGTAGCGGGAGTTTACCCGGGGAGCTGTTTTTT.